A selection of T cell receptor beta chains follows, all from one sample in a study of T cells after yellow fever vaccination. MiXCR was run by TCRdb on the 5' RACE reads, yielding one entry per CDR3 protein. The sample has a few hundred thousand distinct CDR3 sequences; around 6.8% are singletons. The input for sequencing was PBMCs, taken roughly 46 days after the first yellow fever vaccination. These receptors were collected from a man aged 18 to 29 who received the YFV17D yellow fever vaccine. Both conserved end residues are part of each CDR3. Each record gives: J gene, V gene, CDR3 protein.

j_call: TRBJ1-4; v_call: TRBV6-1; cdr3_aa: CASSEARGWFEKLFF
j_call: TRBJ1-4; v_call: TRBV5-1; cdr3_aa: CASSHPGNEKLFF
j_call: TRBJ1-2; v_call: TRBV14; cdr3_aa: CASSPRTGIYGYTF
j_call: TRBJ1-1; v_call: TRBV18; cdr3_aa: CASSPGGAEAFF
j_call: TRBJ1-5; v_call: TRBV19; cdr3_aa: CASTVFNPDWANQPQHF
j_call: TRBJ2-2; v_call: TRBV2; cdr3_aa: CASDGRARTGELFF
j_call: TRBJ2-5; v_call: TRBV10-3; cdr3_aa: CATLPTGKGETQYF
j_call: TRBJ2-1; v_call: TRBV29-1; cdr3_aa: CSVWGGQGEQFF
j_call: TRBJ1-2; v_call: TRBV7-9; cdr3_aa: CASSASSPNGYTF
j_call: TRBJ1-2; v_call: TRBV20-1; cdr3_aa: CSAIGRAGRGYTF
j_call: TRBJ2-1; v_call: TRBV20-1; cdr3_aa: CSAKASGVNEQFF
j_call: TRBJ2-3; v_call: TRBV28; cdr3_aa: CASSLASNRADTQYF
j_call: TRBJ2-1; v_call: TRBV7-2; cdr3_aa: CASSAAGTGASEQFF
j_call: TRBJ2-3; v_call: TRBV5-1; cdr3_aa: CASSLGQGYDTQYF
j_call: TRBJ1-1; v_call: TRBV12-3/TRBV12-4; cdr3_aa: CASSVQGREAFF
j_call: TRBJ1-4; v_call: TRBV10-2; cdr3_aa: CASSDSAAYEKLFF
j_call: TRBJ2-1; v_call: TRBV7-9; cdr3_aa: CASSPRAGQSTYNEQFF
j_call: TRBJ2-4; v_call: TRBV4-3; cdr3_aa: CASSQEFGFEVGAKNIQYF
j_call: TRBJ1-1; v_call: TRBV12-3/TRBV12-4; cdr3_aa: CASSSLSFSGSTEAFF
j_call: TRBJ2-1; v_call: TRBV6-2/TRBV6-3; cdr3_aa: CASIILDEQFF
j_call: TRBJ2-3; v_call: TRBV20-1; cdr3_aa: CSASGGADTQYF
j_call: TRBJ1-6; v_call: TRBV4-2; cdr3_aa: CASSQVPADNSPLHF
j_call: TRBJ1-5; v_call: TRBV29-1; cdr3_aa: CSVSPGQSNQPQHF
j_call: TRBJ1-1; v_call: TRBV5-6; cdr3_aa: CASSLIGGDIFF
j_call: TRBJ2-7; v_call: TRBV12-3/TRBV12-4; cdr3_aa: CASNPGGHYEQYF
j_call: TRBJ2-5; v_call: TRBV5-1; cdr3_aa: CASSLDSWGWETQYF
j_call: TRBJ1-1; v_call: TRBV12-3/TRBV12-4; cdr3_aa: CASSSRMEAFF
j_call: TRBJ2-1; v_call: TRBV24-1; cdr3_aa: CATSESGPEQFF
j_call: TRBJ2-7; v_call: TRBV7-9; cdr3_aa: CASIGIAGSTYEQYF
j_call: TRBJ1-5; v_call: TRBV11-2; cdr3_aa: CASSSGLSNQPQHF
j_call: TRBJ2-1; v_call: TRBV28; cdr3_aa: CASSSVVAGSYNEQFF
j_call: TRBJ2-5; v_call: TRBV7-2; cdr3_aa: CASSSPGRLTETQYF
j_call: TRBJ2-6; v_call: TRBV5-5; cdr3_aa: CASSLVGSLHGANVLTF
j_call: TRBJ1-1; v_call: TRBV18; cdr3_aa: CASSRTSNTEAFF
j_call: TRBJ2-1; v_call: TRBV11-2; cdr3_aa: CASSYGLAGGTSSYNEQFF
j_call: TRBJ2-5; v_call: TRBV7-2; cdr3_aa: CVSSWRARGQTQYF
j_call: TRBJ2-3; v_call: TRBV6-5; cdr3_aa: CAVRTGGTDTQYF
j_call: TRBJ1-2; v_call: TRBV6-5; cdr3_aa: CASSYLDSVYGYTF
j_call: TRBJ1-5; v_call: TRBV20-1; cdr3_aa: CSAGTGGHQPQHF
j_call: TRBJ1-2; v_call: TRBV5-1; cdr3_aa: CASSLVSGNHGYTF
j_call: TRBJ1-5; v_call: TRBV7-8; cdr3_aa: CASSLDRAYQPQHF
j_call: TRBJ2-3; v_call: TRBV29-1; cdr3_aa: CSVEEVGQRSDTQYF
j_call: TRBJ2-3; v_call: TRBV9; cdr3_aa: CASSVRLAGGGTDTQYF
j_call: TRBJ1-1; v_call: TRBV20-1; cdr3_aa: CSAAGRSSAEAFF
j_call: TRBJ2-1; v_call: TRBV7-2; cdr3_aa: CASSPRQGLVREQFF
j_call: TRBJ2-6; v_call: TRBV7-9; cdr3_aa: CASSLGTGYPGANVLTF
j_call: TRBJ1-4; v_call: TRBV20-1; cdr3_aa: CSARDRGEKLFF
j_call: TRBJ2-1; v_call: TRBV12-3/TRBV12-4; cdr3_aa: CASSTWTTSVFF
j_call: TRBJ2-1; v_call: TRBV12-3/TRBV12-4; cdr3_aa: CASRRTAGNEQFF
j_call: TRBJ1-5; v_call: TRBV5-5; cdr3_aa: CASSLGQGLVQPQHF
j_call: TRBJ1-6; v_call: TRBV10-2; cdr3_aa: CASRGTVTYNSPLHF
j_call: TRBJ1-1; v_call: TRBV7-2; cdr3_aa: CASSLMGSEAFF
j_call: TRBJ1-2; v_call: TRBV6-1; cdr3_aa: CASRDGGGGGYGYTF
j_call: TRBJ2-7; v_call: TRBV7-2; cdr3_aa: CASSLAGSSYEQYF